The clone carrying this T cell receptor beta chain was observed a few times. Trimming cost V 7 bases and J 3 bases; bases outside gene matches: 10. Germline-derived CDR1 and CDR2 are MDHEN and SYDVKM. This CDR3 comprises 16 residues. TCRdb called the 5' RACE reads again in MiXCR, with one record for every CDR3 protein. The data contain fewer than 65,000 distinct CDR3 sequences, nearly 30% of them seen just once; the ten biggest clones take up over 2%. Sequenced: tumor-infiltrating naive CD4+ T cells sorted from the breast tumor. Subset indicated: naive CD4+ T cells, CD4+CD45RA+CD25-. The rearrangement uses TRBV28 and TRBJ2-1, with 9 bases identical to TRBD2. The source of this sequence is a female donor with breast cancer. CDR3: CASISLAGGSYNEQFF. The DNA of the CDR3 is TGTGCCAGCATCTCCCTGGCGGGAGGGAGCTACAATGAGCAGTTCTTC. The complete variable domain, with remaining parts taken from reference TRBV28 and TRBJ2-1, reads DVKVTQSSRYLVKRTGEKVFLECVQDMDHENMFWYRQDPGLGLRLIYFSYDVKMKEKGDIPEGYSVSREKKERFSLILESASTNQTSMYLCASISLAGGSYNEQFFGPGTRLTVL.